This TCR beta chain is from a study of beta chain features in type 1 diabetes. As to this clone: Its antigen remains unknown.

Central memory, naive, regulatory and stem cell-like memory CD4+ cells were sorted by CD45RO/CCR7/CD25/CD127/CD95/CD27. The length of the CDR3 is 15 residues. V was clipped by 4 bases and J by 1 base; unmatched bases: 5. The germline V gene has CDR1 SGHDN and CDR2 FVKESK. Study-wide results and caveats: High-TCR-expressing cells could be over-represented by cDNA sequencing. Researchers report that Type 1 diabetes patients had moderately but significantly shorter TCRB CDR3s across all four CD4+ subsets. It was among patients, rather than healthy donors, that naive, central memory and Treg TCRB repertoires appeared more similar.

What was sequenced were expressed TCRB transcripts, since all of the isolated RNA had been reverse transcribed. Sequencing was performed with immunoSEQ multiplex PCR; in TCRdb, only in-frame clones are kept and a portion is missing. The sample holds hundreds of thousands of clones; around 15% are singletons and the top ten take about 0.087%. The sequencing sample was made of naive CD4+ T cells from blood. The clonotype comes from a young man in good health. The chain couples TRBV14 to TRBJ2-5; TRBD1 agrees at 8 bases. This CDR3 reads CASSRGQGIQETQYF. The CDR3 DNA reads as TGTGCCAGCAGCCGCGGACAGGGAATCCAAGAGACCCAGTACTTC.